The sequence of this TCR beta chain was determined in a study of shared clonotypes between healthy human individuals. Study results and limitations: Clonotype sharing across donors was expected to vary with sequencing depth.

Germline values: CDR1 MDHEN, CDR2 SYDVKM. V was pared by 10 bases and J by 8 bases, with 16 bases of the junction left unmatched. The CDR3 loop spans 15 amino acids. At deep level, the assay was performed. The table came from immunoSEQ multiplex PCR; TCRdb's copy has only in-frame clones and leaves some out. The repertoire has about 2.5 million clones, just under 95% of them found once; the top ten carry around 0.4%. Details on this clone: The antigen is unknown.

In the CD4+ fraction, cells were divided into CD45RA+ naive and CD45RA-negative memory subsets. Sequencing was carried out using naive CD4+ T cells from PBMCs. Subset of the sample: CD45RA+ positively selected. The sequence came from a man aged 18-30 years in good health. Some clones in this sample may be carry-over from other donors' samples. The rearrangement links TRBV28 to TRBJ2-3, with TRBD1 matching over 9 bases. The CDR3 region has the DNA TGTGCCACCGAGGAACAGGGGGCGTTAAAGGGTACGCAGTATTTT. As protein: CATEEQGALKGTQYF.